This passage covers 16 T cell receptor beta chains from one sample sequenced in a study of synovial regulatory T cells in juvenile arthritis. Study conclusions and caveats: TCR diversity was lower in inflammation-associated blood Treg cells than in other blood Treg cells.

TCRdb's table, derived via immunoSEQ multiplex PCR, lists solely in-frame clones and lacks some. The repertoire table contains around 9,500 clones. These receptors are not linked to any known antigen. Specimen: Treg cells from blood. Specified subset: HLA-DR+ inflammation-associated blood Treg cells. All receptors derive from a donor aged 2-29 years with juvenile idiopathic arthritis.

The rearrangement joins TRBV13 to TRBJ1-4; TCRdb reports TRBD1, a call that lacks DNA to check it against. The length of the CDR3 is 14 residues. The coding DNA is unavailable. CDR1 and CDR2 (germline): PRHDT, FYEKMQ (reference sequence). CDR3 region: CASSAGTGHGGLFF. Full variable domain (missing parts from reference TRBV13 and TRBJ1-4): AAGVIQSPRHLIKEKRETATLKCYPIPRHDTVYWYQQGPGQDPQFLISFYEKMQSDKGSIPDRFSAQQFSDYHSELNMSSLELGDSALYFCASSAGTGHGGLFFGSGTQLSVL.

This clone shows up as medium-sized (0.01 to 0.1%) by frequency. The V and J genes are TRBV6-4 and TRBJ2-3; the TRBD1 assignment by TCRdb is unverifiable without DNA. CDR3 size: 15 residues. Only the protein is on record. Germline V gene sequence: CDR1 MRHNA, CDR2 SNTAGT. CDR3 loop: CASSVGQASTDTQYF.

Considering frequency, this clone is medium-sized. V and J are TRBV10-3 and TRBJ2-7; TCRdb's D call of TRBD2 is untestable without DNA. Germline lookup yields CDR1 ENHRY and CDR2 SYGVKD. This CDR3 contains 12 residues. No DNA appears here. The CDR3 region is CAIIAGGGEQYF.

The CDR3 loop is CASSPLAGGYEQYF. The genes are TRBV7-6 and TRBJ2-7; TCRdb returns TRBD2, unconfirmable since there is no DNA. CDR1 is SGHVS and CDR2 is FNYEAQ in the germline V gene. This CDR3 contains 14 residues. The entry carries no DNA sequence.

Frequency places this clone as medium-sized. The V gene is TRBV14, the J gene TRBJ2-2; TCRdb reports TRBD1, a call that lacks DNA to check it against. The germline gives CDR1 SGHDN, CDR2 FVKESK. The CDR3 runs to 17 residues. This entry has no DNA. CDR3 protein: CASSQDPLWTYTGELFF.

This sequence joins TRBV4-3 and TRBJ2-1; the D gene TCRdb calls, TRBD2, cannot be checked with no DNA. This CDR3 is 15 amino acids long. DNA is not recorded here. Germline loops: CDR1 LGHNA, CDR2 YSLEER. The CDR3: CASSRLAENYNEQFF.

The chain has TRBV27 and TRBJ2-1; with no DNA, the TCRdb D assignment of TRBD1 cannot be verified. The CDR3 totals 14 residues. DNA for this receptor is not on file. Germline-derived CDR1 and CDR2 are MNHEY and SMNVEV (reference sequence). The CDR3 loop is CASSPQGRMNEQFF.

This rearrangement joins TRBV2 to TRBJ1-5. Germline loops: CDR1 SNHLY, CDR2 FYNNEI. This CDR3 has 12 residues. No DNA was logged. CDR3 in amino acids: CASRVANQPQHF. Full variable domain (outside the CDR3, taken from reference TRBV2 and TRBJ1-5): EPEVTQTPSHQVTQMGQEVILRCVPISNHLYFYWYRQILGQKVEFLVSFYNNEISEKSEIFDDQFSVERPDGSNFTLKIRSTKLEDSAMYFCASRVANQPQHFGDGTRLSIL.

V gene TRBV27 combines with J gene TRBJ2-7; the D gene TCRdb calls, TRBD2, cannot be checked with no DNA. CDR1 MNHEY and CDR2 SMNVEV come from the germline V gene (reference sequence). This CDR3 region has 17 residues. No DNA accompanies this entry. CDR3 in amino acids: CASSLGGGRAGAHEQYF.

This chain uses TRBV19 with TRBJ1-2. The CDR3 sequence is 16 residues long. DNA is not recorded here. Germline values: CDR1 LNHDA, CDR2 SQIVND (reference sequence). The CDR3 spells CASSIRTGGSGYGYTF.

The chain combines TRBV27 with TRBJ2-7; the D call of TRBD2 rests on TCRdb alone, since no DNA is present to check it. The CDR3 consists of 13 residues. DNA is not recorded here. Germline V gives CDR1 MNHEY, CDR2 SMNVEV (reference sequence). CDR3 protein: CASSLTAGVEQYF.

The chain recombines TRBV6-1 with TRBJ2-7; without DNA, the TCRdb call of TRBD2 cannot be checked. The CDR3 totals 14 residues. The DNA is unrecorded. CDR1 is MNHNS and CDR2 is SASEGT in the germline V gene. CDR3 sequence: CASDPGGATYEQYF.

The chain joins TRBV7-6 to TRBJ2-7; TCRdb picks TRBD2, but there is no DNA to check that call. Germline CDR1 reads SGHVS; CDR2 reads FNYEAQ. CDR3 length: 12 residues. Only the protein is available. CDR3 amino acids: CASSPWRGEQYF. Full variable domain (remainder filled in from reference TRBV7-6 and TRBJ2-7): GAGVSQSPRYKVTKRGQDVALRCDPISGHVSLYWYRQALGQGPEFLTYFNYEAQQDKSGLPNDRFSAERPEGSISTLTIQRTEQRDSAMYRCASSPWRGEQYFGPGTRLTVT.

This clone registers medium-sized by frequency. The chain joins TRBV5-4 to TRBJ2-7. Germline V gene sequence: CDR1 SGHNT, CDR2 YYREEE (reference sequence). The CDR3 consists of 13 residues. The nucleotide record is missing. The CDR3 reads CASSARTTHEQYF. The variable domain in full, completed from reference TRBV5-4 and TRBJ2-7, reads ETGVTQSPTHLIKTRGQQVTLRCSSQSGHNTVSWYQQALGQGPQFIFQYYREEENGRGNFPPRFSGLQFPNYSSELNVNALELDDSALYLCASSARTTHEQYFGPGTRLTVT.

V gene TRBV2 combines with J gene TRBJ1-1; TCRdb proposes TRBD1, but this gene call is untestable without DNA. Germline CDR1 SNHLY, CDR2 FYNNEI. This CDR3 region has 17 residues. No DNA sequence was recorded. The CDR3: CASKNPGQGRVNTEAFF.

The CDR3 reads CSVGTGEWYEQYF. The V gene is TRBV29-1, the J gene TRBJ2-7; the D call of TRBD1 rests on TCRdb alone, since no DNA is present to check it. Germline V gene sequence: CDR1 SQVTM, CDR2 ANQGSEA. The CDR3 is 13 amino acids. No DNA accompanies this entry.